Presented here are 29 T cell receptor beta chains from one specimen sequenced in a study of blood T cell repertoires in COVID-19. The method was immunoSEQ multiplex PCR; TCRdb's version includes in-frame clones alone and lacks a portion of them. The sample shows 250,000 or so clones, 84% of them seen only once. Sequencing was done on a sample of peripheral blood. These receptors came from a man aged 35 to 55 who had recovered from COVID-19.

The V gene is TRBV7-9, the J gene TRBJ1-2; D is undetermined. CDR3 size: 16 residues. The V gene lost 1 base and the J gene lost 0 bases, with 12 bases spanning the gap. Germline assignment: CDR1 SEHNR and CDR2 FQNEAQ (reference sequence). The CDR3 reads CASSLGTVSTNYGYTF. The DNA of the CDR3 is TGTGCCAGCAGCTTAGGCACGGTCTCCACTAACTATGGCTACACCTTC.

In this sample, this clone turned up a few times. The chain is built from TRBV14 and TRBJ2-2; 11 nucleotides line up with TRBD2. The trim removed 1 base at V and 3 bases at J, leaving 4 bases unmatched. Germline V lookup: CDR1 SGHDN, CDR2 FVKESK. This CDR3 is built from 17 residues. The CDR3 region is CASSQASGRTYTGELFF. The CDR3 DNA reads as TGTGCCAGCAGCCAAGCTAGCGGGAGGACTTACACCGGGGAGCTGTTTTTT.

The chain combines TRBV11-2 with TRBJ1-1; TRBD1 matches at 7 bases. This CDR3 comprises 14 residues. Germline CDR1 and CDR2: SGHAT and FQNNGV. The V segment lost 5 bases and the J segment 3 bases; nucleotides outside the gene matches: 6. The CDR3 protein is CASSLRTGYTEAFF. CDR3 in DNA: TGTGCCAGCAGCCTTAGGACAGGTTACACTGAAGCTTTCTTT.

The V and J genes are TRBV18 and TRBJ1-1; 7 bases line up with TRBD1. V lost 3 bases to trimming and J lost 5 bases; unmatched junction nucleotides: 6. Germline loops: CDR1 KGHSH, CDR2 LQKENI. This CDR3 contains 14 residues. The CDR3 sequence: CASSPQGGGTEAFF. The CDR3, as DNA: TGTGCCAGCTCACCTCAGGGGGGCGGAACTGAAGCTTTCTTT.

This clone was detected only once. V gene TRBV6-5 combines with J gene TRBJ2-2; D possibly corresponds to TRBD2 (6 bases). The V gene lost 7 bases and the J gene lost 7 bases, with 19 bases spanning the gap. The V gene's germline CDR1 is MNHEY and CDR2 SVGAGI. This CDR3 region has 15 residues. The CDR3 DNA follows: TGTGCCAGCAAGCCGGGACTCCGCGTGGACGGGGAGCTGTTTTTT. Its protein is CASKPGLRVDGELFF.

The chain is built from TRBV7-2 and TRBJ2-7; D perhaps matches TRBD2 (6 bases). The CDR3 spans 15 residues. Germline assignment: CDR1 SGHTA and CDR2 FQGNSA. The V and J ends lost 6 bases and 0 bases respectively, with 15 bases between them. In DNA form, the CDR3 reads TGTGCCAGCAGGATGGGACTTTCGAGCTCCTACGAGCAGTACTTC. It encodes CASRMGLSSSYEQYF.

CDR3 sequence: CASSPNRIASGGLYNEQFF. CDR3 DNA sequence: TGTGCCAGCAGCCCAAACCGTATTGCGTCGGGGGGACTCTACAATGAGCAGTTCTTC. V and J are TRBV7-9 and TRBJ2-1; TRBD2 matches 7 bases. V was clipped by 5 bases and J by 3 bases; unmatched bases: 19. This CDR3 spans 19 amino acids. CDR1 SEHNR and CDR2 FQNEAQ come from the germline V gene (reference sequence).

The rearrangement links TRBV7-2 to TRBJ1-5; 8 bases agree with TRBD1. Germline-derived CDR1 and CDR2 are SGHTA and FQGNSA. Unmatched junction bases numbered 2, after V lost 4 bases and J lost 6 bases. This CDR3 region has 13 residues. Here the CDR3 reads CASSSQGAQPQHF. Written as DNA, the CDR3 is TGTGCCAGCAGCTCCCAGGGGGCTCAGCCCCAGCATTTT.

The chain uses TRBV2 and TRBJ1-6; 11 nucleotides agree with TRBD1. With 6 bases clipped from V and 6 bases from J, the junction kept 4 bases outside the gene matches. CDR1 and CDR2 from the germline V gene are SNHLY and FYNNEI. The CDR3 sequence is 15 residues long. The CDR3, as DNA: TGTGCCAGCAGCGACGGGACAGGGGGTAATTCACCCCTCCACTTT. Protein sequence: CASSDGTGGNSPLHF.

This rearrangement joins TRBV20-1 to TRBJ2-7, with D perhaps matching TRBD2 (6 bases). This CDR3 spans 15 amino acids. V was shortened by 3 bases and J by 4 bases, with 19 bases between the two germline ends. Germline CDR1 and CDR2: DFQATT and SNEGSKA (reference sequence). The CDR3 region has the DNA TGCAGTGCTAGTCCATCTAGGCGGGGTCCTTACGAGCAGTACTTC. Its protein is CSASPSRRGPYEQYF.

This chain uses TRBV5-6 with TRBJ2-5; TRBD2 matches 12 bases. CDR3 length equals 19 residues. Per germline, CDR1 SGHDT and CDR2 YYEEEE. With V trimmed by 1 base and J by 5 bases, 15 bases remained unmatched. Here the CDR3 DNA reads TGTGCCAGCAGCTTGACCCGAGACCCGGGACTAGCGGGCGGGGAGACCCAGTACTTC. Translation: CASSLTRDPGLAGGETQYF.

The chain joins TRBV19 to TRBJ1-6; D is unresolved. This CDR3 is 13 amino acids long. Looked up from germline, CDR1 is LNHDA and CDR2 is SQIVND (reference sequence). The ends were cut back, 3 bases at V and 6 bases at J, with 6 bases in the middle. CDR3 bases: TGTGCCAGTAGTATGGCCAGTAATTCACCCCTCCACTTT. It codes for CASSMASNSPLHF.

For the CDR3, the DNA is TGTGCCACCTTAAGTTCACAGGGTATTGGCTACACCTTC. Amino acids: CATLSSQGIGYTF. The chain is built from TRBV24-1 and TRBJ1-2; weak D call: TRBD1 (6 bases). The CDR3 spans 13 residues. Trimming removed 9 bases at V and 7 bases at J, with 17 bases between. The germline V gene has CDR1 KGHDR and CDR2 SFDVKD.

This chain uses TRBV5-6 with TRBJ1-5; D may be TRBD1 (5 bases). Germline V lookup: CDR1 SGHDT, CDR2 YYEEEE. The CDR3 length is 12 residues. Trimming stripped 10 bases from V and 6 bases from J, with 14 bases between. The CDR3, as DNA: TGTGCCGCATTGCGGGGGTTTCAGCCCCAGCATTTT. Its translation is CAALRGFQPQHF.

The rearrangement links TRBV12-3 or TRBV12-4 to TRBJ1-5; the D is unclear. This CDR3 has 13 amino acids. The ends were cut back, 3 bases at V and 6 bases at J, with 9 bases in the middle. CDR3 coding DNA: TGTGCCAGCAGTTTCGACGAGGGTCAGCCCCAGCATTTT. Residues: CASSFDEGQPQHF.

J is TRBJ2-5 and V is TRBV4-3, with a possible D match to TRBD2 (6 bases). The V end lost 4 bases, the J end lost 2 bases, and 14 bases lay between the germline ends. Per the germline V gene, CDR1 is LGHNA and CDR2 is YSLEER. The CDR3 is made up of 15 amino acids. Here the CDR3 DNA reads TGCGCCAGCAGCCCCCGGGACGGGGGACAAGAGACCCAGTACTTC. This gives the protein CASSPRDGGQETQYF.

The chain carries TRBV11-2 and TRBJ1-3, with unresolved D. CDR1 SGHAT and CDR2 FQNNGV come from the germline V gene. Trimming removed 5 bases at V and 0 bases at J, with 11 bases between. The CDR3 runs to 15 residues. CDR3 DNA: TGTGCCAGCAGCCCCAGCCGGGGCTCTGGAAACACCATATATTTT. Residues: CASSPSRGSGNTIYF.

The gene calls are TRBV7-2 and TRBJ2-5; the D gene is possibly TRBD2 (6 bases). The CDR3 is 14 amino acids. Germline V gene data show CDR1 as SGHTA and CDR2 as FQGNSA. Deletions cut 3 bases from V and 5 bases from J, with 13 bases between. The CDR3 loop is CASSLNPGRETQYF. As DNA, the CDR3 is TGTGCCAGCAGCTTGAATCCGGGGAGGGAGACCCAGTACTTC.

J is TRBJ2-7 and V is TRBV5-1; possible D gene TRBD2, 6 bases. The CDR3 has 16 amino acids. Germline-derived CDR1 and CDR2 are SGHRS and YFSETQ. The V and J ends lost 4 bases and 1 base respectively, with 18 bases between them. In DNA, the CDR3 is TGCGCCAGCAGCACCGCCCCGGGAGTCACGTCCTACGAGCAGTACTTC. Amino acid sequence: CASSTAPGVTSYEQYF. Looking up the rest from reference TRBV5-1 and TRBJ2-7 gives the full variable domain: KAGVTQTPRYLIKTRGQQVTLSCSPISGHRSVSWYQQTPGQGLQFLFEYFSETQRNKGNFPGRFSGRQFSNSRSEMNVSTLELGDSALYLCASSTAPGVTSYEQYFGPGTRLTVT.

This chain connects TRBV11-3 to TRBJ2-4; possible D gene TRBD2, 6 bases. Germline assignment: CDR1 SGHNT and CDR2 YENEEA. The CDR3 is 15 amino acids. Trimming took 5 bases from V and 9 from J, leaving 20 bases between them. As DNA, the CDR3 is TGTGCCAGCAGCCCCCGGGGGTCGCCGGGGAGCATTCAGTACTTC. Protein sequence: CASSPRGSPGSIQYF.

This chain uses TRBV6-5 with TRBJ1-1; 7 bases are shared with TRBD1. The CDR3 is 15 residues long. Germline CDR1 MNHEY, CDR2 SVGAGI. V lost 0 bases and J lost 0; bases outside the gene matches: 1. The CDR3 region is CASSYSGTVNTEAFF. As DNA, the CDR3 is TGTGCCAGCAGTTACTCGGGGACAGTGAACACTGAAGCTTTCTTT.

The chain uses TRBV5-1 and TRBJ2-7; 7 bases line up with TRBD2. The CDR3 has 16 residues. Germline V gives CDR1 SGHRS, CDR2 YFSETQ. J was trimmed by 0 bases and V by 2 bases; bases with no gene match: 8. CDR3 nucleotides: TGCGCCAGCAGCTTTTCGTCGGGAGGCCGCTCCTACGAGCAGTACTTC. Protein product: CASSFSSGGRSYEQYF.

V usage is TRBV14 and J usage is TRBJ2-1; the D gene is possibly TRBD1 (5 bases). There are 16 residues in the CDR3. Per the germline V gene, CDR1 is SGHDN and CDR2 is FVKESK. V was cut by 0 bases and J by 2 bases, with 11 bases left in between. The CDR3 nucleotides are TGTGCCAGCAGCCAAGAATGGCAGGGTACCTACAATGAGCAGTTCTTC. Translation: CASSQEWQGTYNEQFF.

This chain links TRBV2 with TRBJ1-5, with D maybe TRBD1 (6 bases). V was trimmed by 5 bases and J by 3 bases, leaving 11 bases between them. Germline V gives CDR1 SNHLY, CDR2 FYNNEI. The CDR3 contains 14 residues. The DNA for the CDR3 is TGTGCCAGCAGTATCGGGACAAACAATCAGCCCCAGCATTTT. Translating gives CASSIGTNNQPQHF. The full variable domain, rest sourced from reference TRBV2 and TRBJ1-5, is EPEVTQTPSHQVTQMGQEVILRCVPISNHLYFYWYRQILGQKVEFLVSFYNNEISEKSEIFDDQFSVERPDGSNFTLKIRSTKLEDSAMYFCASSIGTNNQPQHFGDGTRLSIL.

This rearrangement joins TRBV19 to TRBJ1-4; 8 bases map to TRBD1. The CDR3 has 14 residues. V dropped 6 bases and J dropped 6; count of bases not matched to a gene: 6. The germline V gene has CDR1 LNHDA and CDR2 SQIVND (reference sequence). The CDR3 coding sequence is TGTGCCAGTAGGGACAGGGTTAGGGATGAAAAACTGTTTTTT. Its protein product is CASRDRVRDEKLFF.

J is TRBJ2-2 and V is TRBV10-3; 10 bases line up with TRBD1. This CDR3 comprises 17 residues. V lost 4 bases to trimming and J lost 0 bases; unmatched junction nucleotides: 5. CDR1 ENHRY and CDR2 SYGVKD come from the germline V gene. The CDR3 region has the DNA TGTGCCATCAGTGGGCGACAGGGGGCAGCGAACACCGGGGAGCTGTTTTTT. This codes for CAISGRQGAANTGELFF.

Only one count was recorded for this clone. This sequence joins TRBV30 and TRBJ1-3; unclear D gene. The V end lost 1 base, the J end lost 2 bases, and 3 bases lay between the germline ends. Looked up from germline, CDR1 is GTSNPN and CDR2 is SVGIG (reference sequence). The CDR3 consists of 12 residues. The CDR3 sequence is CAWSATGNTIYF. The CDR3 DNA is TGTGCCTGGAGTGCAACTGGAAACACCATATATTTT. The full variable domain, rest sourced from reference TRBV30 and TRBJ1-3, is SQTIHQWPATLVQPVGSPLSLECTVEGTSNPNLYWYRQAAGRGLQLLFYSVGIGQISSEVPQNLSASRPQDRQFILSSKKLLLSDSGFYLCAWSATGNTIYFGEGSWLTVV.

The chain combines TRBV30 with TRBJ2-5; tentative D call: TRBD2 (6 bases). Per germline, CDR1 GTSNPN and CDR2 SVGIG (reference sequence). With 2 bases removed from V and 2 bases from J, the gap between germline ends came to 12 bases. This CDR3 has 14 residues. CDR3 sequence reads: CAWSFGGGQETQYF. CDR3 in DNA: TGTGCCTGGAGTTTTGGGGGAGGACAAGAGACCCAGTACTTC. The variable domain in full, with the rest retrieved from reference TRBV30 and TRBJ2-5, is SQTIHQWPATLVQPVGSPLSLECTVEGTSNPNLYWYRQAAGRGLQLLFYSVGIGQISSEVPQNLSASRPQDRQFILSSKKLLLSDSGFYLCAWSFGGGQETQYFGPGTRLLVL.

The chain combines TRBV11-3 with TRBJ2-1; maybe TRBD1 (6 bases). The CDR3 spans 15 residues. V was trimmed by 1 base and J by 6 bases, leaving 13 bases between them. Germline assignment: CDR1 SGHNT and CDR2 YENEEA. CDR3 DNA: TGTGCCAGCAGCTTAGGTCCAGGGGTTTCCAATGAGCAGTTCTTC. Translation: CASSLGPGVSNEQFF.